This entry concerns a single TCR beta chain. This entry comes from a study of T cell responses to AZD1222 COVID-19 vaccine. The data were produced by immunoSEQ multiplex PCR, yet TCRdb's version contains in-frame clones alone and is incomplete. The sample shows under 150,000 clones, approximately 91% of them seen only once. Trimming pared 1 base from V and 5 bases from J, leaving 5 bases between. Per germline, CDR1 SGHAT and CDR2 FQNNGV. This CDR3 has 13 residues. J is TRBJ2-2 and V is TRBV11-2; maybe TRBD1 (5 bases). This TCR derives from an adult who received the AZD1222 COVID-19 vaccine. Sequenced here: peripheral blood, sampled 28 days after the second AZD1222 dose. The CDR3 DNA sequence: TGTGCCAGCAGCTTAGCAGGGACCGGGGAGCTGTTTTTT. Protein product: CASSLAGTGELFF.